One and the same sample provided the 8 T cell receptor beta chains below, sequenced in a study of cytomegalovirus exposure and HLA in healthy donors. Primers for the PCR totalled 60 Vbeta and 13 Jbeta. This table comes from immunoSEQ multiplex PCR, and its TCRdb copy is limited to in-frame clones, with some not included. The sample lists 80,000 or so clones; 63% were seen once. The sample comprised PBMCs. Receptors were obtained from a young man in good health and CMV-seropositive.

V is TRBV4-1 and J is TRBJ2-5; 12 nucleotides agree with TRBD2. Per germline, CDR1 MGHRA and CDR2 YSYEKL. V was pared by 6 bases and J by 5 bases, with 7 bases of the junction left unmatched. The CDR3 length is 15 residues. For the CDR3, the DNA is TGCGCCAGCAGTCGACTAGCGGGAGTGAGGGAGACCCAGTACTTC. Protein sequence: CASSRLAGVRETQYF.

V gene TRBV5-1 combines with J gene TRBJ2-2; D is perhaps TRBD2 (6 bases). Germline assignment: CDR1 SGHRS and CDR2 YFSETQ. The CDR3 extends over 16 amino acids. V dropped 0 bases and J dropped 5 bases, with 14 bases sitting between them. The CDR3 nucleotides read TGCGCCAGCAGCTTGGAGTTGACTAGTGTTACCGGGGAGCTGTTTTTT. Protein: CASSLELTSVTGELFF.

The chain is built from TRBV18 and TRBJ2-5; tentatively, D is TRBD2 (6 bases). The V gene lost 5 bases and the J gene lost 5 bases, with 9 bases spanning the gap. CDR3 length: 12 residues. Germline values: CDR1 KGHSH, CDR2 LQKENI. The CDR3 DNA is TGTGCCAGCTCAGGGGGGAAGGAGACCCAGTACTTC. Its translation is CASSGGKETQYF.

CDR3 sequence (DNA): TGTGCCAGCAGCTTAAAGGAGAATGGCTCTGGGGCCAACGTCCTGACTTTC. As protein: CASSLKENGSGANVLTF. The chain has TRBV7-3 and TRBJ2-6; D unresolved. The CDR3 extends over 17 amino acids. The germline CDR1 and CDR2 sequences are SGHTA and FQGTGA. Trimming shortened V by 1 base and J by 0 bases, and 10 bases separated the two germline ends.

In this sample, this clone turned up once. J is TRBJ1-6 and V is TRBV27, with D maybe TRBD1 (6 bases). The length of the CDR3 is 14 residues. Germline assignment: CDR1 MNHEY and CDR2 SMNVEV (reference sequence). Trimming pared 3 bases from V and 5 bases from J, leaving 8 bases between. The CDR3 region has the DNA TGTGCCAGCAGTTTTTACAGGGATAATTCACCCCTCCACTTT. It specifies CASSFYRDNSPLHF.

This rearrangement joins TRBV5-1 to TRBJ1-4; 10 bases are shared with TRBD1. The CDR3 length is 16 residues. The germline V gene encodes CDR1 SGHRS and CDR2 YFSETQ. V lost 4 bases to trimming and J lost 8 bases; unmatched junction nucleotides: 11. CDR3 in DNA: TGCGCCAGCAGCGACGAGGACAGGGGGGGGAAAGAAAAACTGTTTTTT. Its translation is CASSDEDRGGKEKLFF. The whole variable domain, remainder taken from reference TRBV5-1 and TRBJ1-4, is KAGVTQTPRYLIKTRGQQVTLSCSPISGHRSVSWYQQTPGQGLQFLFEYFSETQRNKGNFPGRFSGRQFSNSRSEMNVSTLELGDSALYLCASSDEDRGGKEKLFFGSGTQLSVL.

This clone has just a few counts. This CDR3 reads CAGTRGETQYF. The CDR3 DNA is TGTGCCGGCACTAGAGGGGAGACCCAGTACTTC. The rearrangement links TRBV6-1 to TRBJ2-5, with D maybe TRBD2 (5 bases). Germline-derived CDR1 and CDR2 are MNHNS and SASEGT. Trimming cost V 11 bases and J 5 bases, with 12 bases left between them. There are 11 residues in the CDR3.

The chain recombines TRBV12-5 with TRBJ2-1; 8 nucleotides align to TRBD1. This CDR3 is built from 13 residues. V gave up 1 base and J gave up 10 bases; unmatched junction bases: 3. The germline V gene has CDR1 LGHNT and CDR2 FRNRAP. CDR3 sequence reads: CASGLDRGKEQFF. Written as DNA, the CDR3 is TGTGCTAGTGGTTTGGACAGGGGGAAGGAGCAGTTCTTC.